These 25 T cell receptor beta chains were all obtained from the same sample, sequenced in a study of cytotoxic CD8 clonotypes in ibrutinib-treated CLL. Some clones are missing from TCRdb's copy, which holds only in-frame ones; the method was immunoSEQ multiplex PCR. Counted here are around 140,000 clones, more than 75% occurring once; the ten biggest clones make up around 4.9%. This specimen was PBMCs, taken after 24 months of ibrutinib treatment. The receptors here all came from a human donor with chronic lymphocytic leukemia.

This clone has only one observation. The chain recombines TRBV10-3 with TRBJ2-7; D is undetermined. The CDR3 contains 11 residues. V shed 8 bases and J shed 3 bases, with 8 bases lying between them. CDR1 and CDR2 (germline): ENHRY, SYGVKD. Written as DNA, the CDR3 is TGTGCCATCGCGTCCGACTACGAGCAGTACTTC. It specifies CAIASDYEQYF.

This clone has just one count. This chain links TRBV11-1 with TRBJ1-1; D unclear. The germline V and J ends were trimmed by 3 bases and 4 bases, with 9 bases remaining between them. This CDR3 has 13 residues. Germline V gene lookup returns CDR1 SGHAT and CDR2 FQDESV (reference sequence). The CDR3 region has the DNA TGTGCCAGCAGCTTGTCTGGACGCACTGAAGCTTTCTTT. Translation: CASSLSGRTEAFF.

The rearrangement links TRBV5-6 to TRBJ2-5, with TRBD2 as a possible D gene (5 bases). Trimming shortened V by 2 bases and J by 5 bases, and 13 bases separated the two germline ends. This CDR3 region has 14 residues. CDR1 and CDR2 from the germline V gene are SGHDT and YYEEEE. The CDR3 DNA follows: TGTGCCAGCAGCTTACCGCCCGGGGAGGAGACCCAGTACTTC. Translating it yields CASSLPPGEETQYF.

The chain uses TRBV29-1 and TRBJ2-1; 9 nucleotides agree with TRBD2. Looked up from germline, CDR1 is SQVTM and CDR2 is ANQGSEA. The CDR3 runs 12 residues. Unmatched junction bases numbered 3, after V lost 3 bases and J lost 9 bases. For the CDR3, the DNA is TGCAGCGTTGAGCCTAGCGGGACTGAGCAGTTCTTC. It encodes CSVEPSGTEQFF.

This chain joins TRBV6-5 and TRBJ2-5; D remains unclear. The CDR3 loop spans 14 amino acids. Germline V gives CDR1 MNHEY, CDR2 SVGAGI. V was pared by 2 bases and J by 5 bases, with 12 bases between. The CDR3 sequence is CASSYGVGRETQYF. In nucleotides, the CDR3 is TGTGCCAGCAGTTACGGGGTAGGGCGGGAGACCCAGTACTTC.

This chain joins TRBV9 and TRBJ2-3; the match to TRBD2 covers 9 bases. Germline V lookup: CDR1 SGDLS, CDR2 YYNGEE. The CDR3 has 16 residues. V was clipped by 0 bases and J by 5 bases; unmatched bases: 7. CDR3 in amino acids: CASSVGGGRAQDTQYF. In DNA, the CDR3 is TGTGCCAGCAGCGTAGGGGGCGGGAGGGCCCAAGATACGCAGTATTTT.

This chain joins TRBV21-1 and TRBJ2-1; TRBD2 reflects the table's D call only, with no check against the DNA. TRBV21-1 is labeled a pseudogene. This CDR3 is built from 14 residues. Written as DNA, the CDR3 is TGTGCCAGCAGCAACGAGGTTGTGTACAATGAGCAGTTCTTC. Translated: CASSNEVVYNEQFF.

The count of this clone is one. The CDR3 nucleotides are TGTGCCAGCAGCACTCCGGGACAGTCTAACTATGGCTACACCTTC. It translates to CASSTPGQSNYGYTF. This rearrangement joins TRBV7-8 to TRBJ1-2, with TRBD1 matching 7 bases. The germline CDR1 and CDR2 sequences are SGHVS and FQNEAQ. This CDR3 spans 15 amino acids. V lost 5 bases to trimming and J lost 0 bases; unmatched junction nucleotides: 6.

The genes are TRBV5-1 and TRBJ2-3; perhaps TRBD2 as D (5 bases). This CDR3 comprises 15 residues. The germline CDR1 and CDR2 sequences are SGHRS and YFSETQ. The germline V and J ends were trimmed by 0 bases and 6 bases, with 14 bases remaining between them. DNA for the CDR3: TGCGCCAGCAGCTTGGTTGGTGACCGCGGGGATACGCAGTATTTT. It translates to CASSLVGDRGDTQYF.

This clone showed up just a few times. The chain couples TRBV18 to TRBJ1-6; 7 nucleotides match TRBD1. The germline V gene has CDR1 KGHSH and CDR2 LQKENI. J gave up 10 bases and V 4 bases, and 10 bases lay outside the gene matches. The CDR3 is 15 amino acids. CDR3: CASSQGAATGSPLHF. CDR3 in DNA: TGTGCCAGCTCACAGGGGGCGGCTACGGGGTCACCCCTCCACTTT.

The rearrangement uses TRBV7-6 and TRBJ2-5; TRBD2 matches 9 bases. The CDR3 loop spans 16 amino acids. V trimming: 2 bases; J trimming: 0 bases; junction bases outside the gene matches: 4. Germline V gives CDR1 SGHVS, CDR2 FNYEAQ. Here the CDR3 reads CASSLMASGNQETQYF. The CDR3 DNA is TGTGCCAGCAGCTTAATGGCTAGCGGGAACCAAGAGACCCAGTACTTC.

V is TRBV4-2 and J is TRBJ2-6; no definite D call. Per germline, CDR1 LGHNA and CDR2 YNFKEQ. Trimming removed 0 bases from V and 0 bases from J, with 9 bases in between. CDR3 length: 17 amino acids. The CDR3 loop reads CASSQDPGLSGANVLTF. The CDR3 DNA reads as TGTGCCAGCAGCCAAGATCCCGGCCTCTCTGGGGCCAACGTCCTGACTTTC.

The genes are TRBV4-3 and TRBJ2-7, with 8 nucleotides matching TRBD2. Germline trimming cut 0 bases from V and 3 bases from J; bases unmatched to any gene: 1. The CDR3 is 14 residues long. CDR1 is LGHNA, CDR2 YSLEER, per germline. CDR3 nucleotide sequence: TGCGCCAGCAGCCAAGATACTAGCGGCTACGAGCAGTACTTC. It translates to CASSQDTSGYEQYF.

In this sample, this clone turned up a few times. The gene calls are TRBV19 and TRBJ2-7, with 9 bases lining up with TRBD1. V trimming: 5 bases; J trimming: 2 bases; junction bases outside the gene matches: 7. The CDR3 extends over 15 amino acids. The germline CDR1 and CDR2 sequences are LNHDA and SQIVND (reference sequence). CDR3 sequence: CASSPRDRATYEQYF. DNA of the CDR3: TGTGCCAGTAGTCCCCGGGACAGGGCCACCTACGAGCAGTACTTC.

This clone was observed once. CDR3 amino acids: CASRGAGFGGELFF. CDR3 DNA sequence: TGTGCCAGCAGGGGGGCAGGGTTTGGAGGGGAGCTGTTTTTT. V usage is TRBV6-6 and J usage is TRBJ2-2, with D possibly matching TRBD1 (6 bases). The germline V gene encodes CDR1 MNHNY and CDR2 SVGAGI (reference sequence). V was shortened by 6 bases and J by 8 bases, with 16 bases between the two germline ends. CDR3 length: 14 residues.

The chain has TRBV15 and TRBJ2-5, with 10 nucleotides matching TRBD1. There are 14 residues in the CDR3. The germline gives CDR1 LNHNV, CDR2 YYDKDF (reference sequence). V was clipped by 3 bases and J by 2 bases; unmatched bases: 0. The CDR3 bases are TGTGCCACCAGCAGGGACAGGGGGCAAGAGACCCAGTACTTC. It specifies CATSRDRGQETQYF. Variable domain in full (rest from reference TRBV15 and TRBJ2-5): DAMVIQNPRYQVTQFGKPVTLSCSQTLNHNVMYWYQQKSSQAPKLLFHYYDKDFNNEADTPDNFQSRRPNTSFCFLDIRSPGLGDTAMYLCATSRDRGQETQYFGPGTRLLVL.

The V and J genes are TRBV7-6 and TRBJ2-2; weak D call: TRBD2 (6 bases). From germline, CDR1 is SGHVS and CDR2 FNYEAQ. Trimming cost V 2 bases and J 4 bases, with 14 bases left between them. The CDR3 is 16 amino acids. In DNA, the CDR3 is TGTGCCAGCAGCTTAATGGCTAGCGAACCCACCGGGGAGCTGTTTTTT. It is translated as CASSLMASEPTGELFF.

V is TRBV11-2 and J is TRBJ2-7; D not certain. V shed 2 bases and J shed 0 bases, with 20 bases lying between them. The germline CDR1 and CDR2 sequences are SGHAT and FQNNGV. The CDR3 extends over 18 amino acids. The CDR3 coding sequence is TGTGCCAGCAGCTTACGGCAGAAGACTGACACGAACTCCTACGAGCAGTACTTC. Its protein product is CASSLRQKTDTNSYEQYF.

DNA of the CDR3: TGTGCCATCAAGGGGTGGGGTTCTACAGATACGCAGTATTTT. It specifies CAIKGWGSTDTQYF. The rearrangement uses TRBV10-3 and TRBJ2-3; a possible D gene is TRBD1 (5 bases). The CDR3 runs to 14 residues. V dropped 7 bases and J dropped 3 bases, with 14 bases sitting between them. Per the germline V gene, CDR1 is ENHRY and CDR2 is SYGVKD.

J is TRBJ2-1 and V is TRBV7-9; 7 bases map to TRBD2. The V segment lost 3 bases and the J segment 8 bases; nucleotides outside the gene matches: 7. This CDR3 spans 14 amino acids. CDR1 is SEHNR and CDR2 is FQNEAQ in the germline V gene (reference sequence). The CDR3 region is CASSLGREPDEQFF. The DNA for the CDR3 is TGTGCCAGCAGCTTGGGGCGGGAGCCCGATGAGCAGTTCTTC.

Ten or more counts support this clone. The chain links TRBV9 to TRBJ2-3; TRBD2 might be the D (6 bases). Deletions cut 4 bases from V and 1 base from J, with 16 bases between. This CDR3 is built from 16 residues. CDR1 SGDLS and CDR2 YYNGEE come from the germline V gene. CDR3 region: CASSRRVGDGTDTQYF. Written as DNA, the CDR3 is TGTGCCAGCAGCCGGAGGGTGGGGGACGGCACAGATACGCAGTATTTT.

The chain links TRBV10-2 to TRBJ1-1; D may be TRBD1 (5 bases). The CDR3 spans 16 residues. Germline CDR1 WSHSY, CDR2 SAAADI. Trimming shortened V by 0 bases and J by 1 base, and 12 bases separated the two germline ends. CDR3 loop: CASSESSGTGNTEAFF. In DNA, the CDR3 is TGCGCCAGCAGTGAGTCCTCAGGGACGGGGAACACTGAAGCTTTCTTT.

The chain is built from TRBV30 and TRBJ1-4, with TRBD1 as a possible D gene (6 bases). Germline assignment: CDR1 GTSNPN and CDR2 SVGIG (reference sequence). The ends were cut back, 5 bases at V and 7 bases at J, with 14 bases in the middle. The CDR3 loop spans 13 amino acids. The CDR3 DNA sequence: TGTGCCTGGTCCGCAGGGGCAAGTGAAAAACTGTTTTTT. Protein: CAWSAGASEKLFF. Complete variable domain (other parts from reference TRBV30 and TRBJ1-4): SQTIHQWPATLVQPVGSPLSLECTVEGTSNPNLYWYRQAAGRGLQLLFYSVGIGQISSEVPQNLSASRPQDRQFILSSKKLLLSDSGFYLCAWSAGASEKLFFGSGTQLSVL.

The DNA of the CDR3 is TGTGCCAGCAGTGGAGGGACAGGTAGACCCTACGAGCAGTACTTC. Protein: CASSGGTGRPYEQYF. This rearrangement joins TRBV25-1 to TRBJ2-7, with 8 bases lining up with TRBD1. The ends lost 4 bases at V and 2 bases at J; junction bases unmatched: 7. The V gene's germline CDR1 is MGHDK and CDR2 SYGVNS. There are 15 residues in the CDR3.

The chain combines TRBV6-5 with TRBJ2-2; the D gene is possibly TRBD1 (6 bases). V lost 11 bases and J lost 7, with 11 bases in between. The CDR3 consists of 11 residues. Germline V gene lookup returns CDR1 MNHEY and CDR2 SVGAGI. The CDR3, as DNA: TGTGCCGCTGGCAGGGGCGGGGAGCTGTTTTTT. Its protein is CAAGRGGELFF.